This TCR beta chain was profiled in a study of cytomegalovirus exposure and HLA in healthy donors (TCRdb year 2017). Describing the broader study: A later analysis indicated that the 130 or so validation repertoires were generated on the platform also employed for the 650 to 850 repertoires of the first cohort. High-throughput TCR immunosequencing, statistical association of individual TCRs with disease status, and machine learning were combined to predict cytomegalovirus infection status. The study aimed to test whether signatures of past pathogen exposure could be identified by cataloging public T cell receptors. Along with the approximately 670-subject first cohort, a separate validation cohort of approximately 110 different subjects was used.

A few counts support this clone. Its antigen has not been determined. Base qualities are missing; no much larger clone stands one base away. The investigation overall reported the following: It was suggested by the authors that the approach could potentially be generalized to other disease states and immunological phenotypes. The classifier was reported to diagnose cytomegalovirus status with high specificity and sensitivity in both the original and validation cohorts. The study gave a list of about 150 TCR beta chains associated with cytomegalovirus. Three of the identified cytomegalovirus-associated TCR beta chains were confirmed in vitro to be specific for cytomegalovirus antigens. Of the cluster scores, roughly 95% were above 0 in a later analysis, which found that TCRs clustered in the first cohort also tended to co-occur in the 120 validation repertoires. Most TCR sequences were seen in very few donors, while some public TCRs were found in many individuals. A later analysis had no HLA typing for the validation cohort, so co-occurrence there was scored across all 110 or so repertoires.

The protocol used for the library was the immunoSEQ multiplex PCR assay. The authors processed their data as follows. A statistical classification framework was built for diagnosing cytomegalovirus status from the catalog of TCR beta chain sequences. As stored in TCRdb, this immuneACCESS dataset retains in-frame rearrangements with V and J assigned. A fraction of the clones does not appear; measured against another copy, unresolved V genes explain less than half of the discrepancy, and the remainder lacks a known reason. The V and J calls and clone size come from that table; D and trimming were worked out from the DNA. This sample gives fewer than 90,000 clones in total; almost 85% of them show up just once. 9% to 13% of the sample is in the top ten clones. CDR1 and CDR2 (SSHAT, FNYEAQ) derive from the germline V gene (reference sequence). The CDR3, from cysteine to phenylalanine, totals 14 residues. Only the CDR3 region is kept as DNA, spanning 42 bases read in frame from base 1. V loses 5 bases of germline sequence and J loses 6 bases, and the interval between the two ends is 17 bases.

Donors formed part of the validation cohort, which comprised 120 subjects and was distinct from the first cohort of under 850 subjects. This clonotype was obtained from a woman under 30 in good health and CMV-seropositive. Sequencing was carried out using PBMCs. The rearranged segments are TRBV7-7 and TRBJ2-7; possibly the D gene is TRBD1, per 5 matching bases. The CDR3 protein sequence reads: CASSLQGFGGEQYF. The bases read TGTGCCAGCAGCCTGCAGGGTTTCGGCGGCGAGCAGTACTTC. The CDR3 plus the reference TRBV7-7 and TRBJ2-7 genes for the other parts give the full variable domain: GAGVSQSPRYKVTKRGQDVTLRCDPISSHATLYWYQQALGQGPEFLTYFNYEAQPDKSGLPSDRFSAERPEGSISTLTIQRTEQRDSAMYRCASSLQGFGGEQYFGPGTRLTVT.